The 11 T cell receptor beta chains given below trace back to one sample, sequenced in a study of low-dose radiotherapy and immunotherapy resistance in tumors. cDNA synthesis used a TRAV/TRBV-specific primer set for both chains. TCR amplification ran 15 to 20 PCR cycles using constant-region and V-primer adapter primers. TCRdb called the reads again in MiXCR, with one record for every CDR3 protein. Here the sample spans roughly 90,000 distinct CDR3 sequences, 20% to 25% being singletons. Described time point: after trial treatment. Treatment of the sample: LDRT plus nivolumab, ipilimumab, low-dose cyclophosphamide and aspirin (RACIN trial). Sample: PBMCs, taken after low-dose radiotherapy plus immunotherapy. Receptors were obtained from a female donor with ovarian cancer.

This clonotype was recorded many times. The rearrangement joins TRBV5-1 to TRBJ1-1; unclear D gene. Trimming removed 7 bases at V and 1 base at J, with 11 bases between. Germline assignment: CDR1 SGHRS and CDR2 YFSETQ. The CDR3 loop spans 13 amino acids. CDR3 DNA sequence: TGCGCCAGCCATACCGGGCCGAACACTGAAGCTTTCTTT. Translation gives CASHTGPNTEAFF.

This chain connects TRBV10-3 to TRBJ2-7, with unresolved D. This CDR3 comprises 13 residues. In germline, CDR1 is ENHRY, CDR2 SYGVKD. The V end was cut by 0 bases, the J end by 5 bases, with 8 bases between. In DNA, the CDR3 is TGTGCCATCAGTGAGTCGAAGAAGGACGAGCAGTACTTC. This translates into CAISESKKDEQYF.

The table lists this clonotype with many counts. The gene calls are TRBV27 and TRBJ2-7; 7 positions agree with TRBD2. CDR3 size: 16 residues. The V gene end was trimmed by 0 bases and the J gene end by 5 bases; junction bases not matched to a gene: 10. Per germline, CDR1 MNHEY and CDR2 SMNVEV (reference sequence). The CDR3 DNA is TGTGCCAGCAGTTTATCCCTAGCGGAGGGCCTTCACGAGCAGTACTTC. Translating it yields CASSLSLAEGLHEQYF.

About this clonotype: Just one base apart from a much larger clone, this may be a read error. V gene TRBV7-6 combines with J gene TRBJ1-4, with D possibly being TRBD1 (5 bases). This CDR3 has 16 residues. The V gene's germline CDR1 is SGHVS and CDR2 FNYEAQ. The CDR3 region has the DNA TGTGCCAGCAGTGTCGCTTTTGCCGGGGCTAATGAAAAACGGTTTTTT. Translation: CASSVAFAGANEKRFF.

This chain uses TRBV5-1 with TRBJ2-1; 10 bases match TRBD2. The J segment lost 9 bases and the V segment lost 4 bases, leaving 10 bases of the junction unmatched. The germline gives CDR1 SGHRS, CDR2 YFSETQ. The CDR3 extends over 15 amino acids. The CDR3 bases are TGCGCCAGCAGCGGTCTAGCGGGAGATGCGGCTGAGCAGTTCTTC. Translation gives CASSGLAGDAAEQFF.

This clonotype showed up many times. This sequence joins TRBV5-6 and TRBJ2-7; 11 positions agree with TRBD2. The CDR3 length is 15 residues. J was trimmed by 0 bases and V by 3 bases; bases with no gene match: 2. Germline V gives CDR1 SGHDT, CDR2 YYEEEE. The CDR3 region is CASSWGLADSYEQYF. CDR3 nucleotides: TGTGCCAGCAGCTGGGGACTAGCGGACTCCTACGAGCAGTACTTC.

In its sample, this clonotype was seen many times. The rearrangement uses TRBV19 and TRBJ2-1; 9 bases line up with TRBD2. V shed 7 bases and J 8 bases; nucleotides not matched to a gene: 18. Per the germline V gene, CDR1 is LNHDA and CDR2 is SQIVND (reference sequence). The CDR3 contains 17 residues. Here the CDR3 DNA reads TGTGCCAGTACCGCGGGCGTAAGTAGCGGGAGATTGTATGAGCAGTTCTTC. This encodes CASTAGVSSGRLYEQFF.

This clonotype was observed a handful of times. The DNA of the CDR3 is TGTGCCATCAGCCCGACAGGGAAGGATGAGCAGTTCTTC. It yields the protein CAISPTGKDEQFF. V is TRBV10-3 and J is TRBJ2-1; the match to TRBD1 covers 7 bases. The CDR3 covers 13 residues. The V gene's germline CDR1 is ENHRY and CDR2 SYGVKD. The ends lost 6 bases at V and 8 bases at J; junction bases unmatched: 7.

This clonotype was detected ten times or more. This chain uses TRBV29-1 with TRBJ2-3; TRBD2 matches at 10 bases. V was pared by 7 bases and J by 7 bases, with 8 bases of the junction left unmatched. Germline CDR1 and CDR2: SQVTM and ANQGSEA. The CDR3 is 13 residues long. CDR3 protein: CSGLAGEGNTQYF. The CDR3 region has the DNA TGCAGCGGCCTAGCGGGAGAGGGAAATACGCAGTATTTT.

Ten or more counts support this clonotype. V usage is TRBV7-9 and J usage is TRBJ1-2; 7 positions match TRBD1. Germline CDR1 SEHNR, CDR2 FQNEAQ (reference sequence). Losses at the gene ends were 5 bases for V and 3 bases for J; bases not matched to a gene: 3. This CDR3 contains 13 residues. CDR3 DNA: TGTGCCAGCAGCGTAGGACAGGACTATGGCTACACCTTC. This encodes CASSVGQDYGYTF.

This clonotype was seen ten or more times. J is TRBJ1-1 and V is TRBV4-1, with 9 bases identical to TRBD1. J lost 0 bases, V lost 2 bases, and 10 bases had no gene match. Germline CDR1 reads MGHRA; CDR2 reads YSYEKL. There are 18 residues in the CDR3. The CDR3 coding sequence is TGCGCCAGCAGCCAACACGGGACAGGGTTAGTTTTGAACACTGAAGCTTTCTTT. This translates into CASSQHGTGLVLNTEAFF.